The 22 T cell receptor beta chains listed next were all sequenced from one sample in a study of blood T cell repertoires in COVID-19. Profiling relied on immunoSEQ multiplex PCR, and the TCRdb table lists in-frame clones only, not all of them. This table has some 240,000 clones, roughly 82% appearing once. The sample taken for sequencing was peripheral blood. Source of these receptors: a man over 45 with active or convalescent COVID-19.

The CDR3 is CASSPQVLVETQYF. The CDR3 DNA reads as TGTGCCAGCAGCCCCCAGGTTCTGGTAGAGACCCAGTACTTC. The J gene is TRBJ2-5, the V gene TRBV6-2 or TRBV6-3; D is ambiguous. The CDR3 contains 14 residues. CDR1 and CDR2 (germline): MNHEY, SVGEGT. Trimming shortened V by 6 bases and J by 4 bases, and 15 bases separated the two germline ends.

This sequence joins TRBV4-3 and TRBJ2-2; a weak D match, TRBD2 (5 bases). Germline values: CDR1 LGHNA, CDR2 YSLEER. The CDR3 totals 16 residues. V was trimmed by 0 bases and J by 4 bases, leaving 12 bases between them. CDR3: CASSQDSVRGTGELFF. The CDR3 nucleotides read TGCGCCAGCAGCCAAGATTCGGTACGGGGCACCGGGGAGCTGTTTTTT.

This clone has just a few counts. This sequence joins TRBV7-9 and TRBJ1-2; 8 bases fit TRBD1. Germline values: CDR1 SEHNR, CDR2 FQNEAQ (reference sequence). This CDR3 region has 15 residues. J lost 1 base, V lost 1 base, and 2 bases had no gene match. Here the CDR3 DNA reads TGTGCCAGCAGCTTAGGGACAGGGTATAACTATGGCTACACCTTC. Protein sequence: CASSLGTGYNYGYTF.

On this clone itself: This same CDR3 is encoded by further DNA sequences in the sample. The CDR3 DNA reads as TGTGCCAGCAGTCCCAGGGACAGGGACAATTCACCCCTCCACTTT. This encodes CASSPRDRDNSPLHF. The chain employs TRBV27 and TRBJ1-6, with TRBD1 matching over 9 bases. The CDR3 is made up of 15 amino acids. The germline gives CDR1 MNHEY, CDR2 SMNVEV (reference sequence). The V gene end was trimmed by 5 bases and the J gene end by 7 bases; junction bases not matched to a gene: 6.

As to this clone: Other nucleotide sequences from this sample produce the same CDR3. The chain recombines TRBV9 with TRBJ2-2; D may be TRBD2 (6 bases). Germline V gene data show CDR1 as SGDLS and CDR2 as YYNGEE. With 0 bases removed from V and 2 bases from J, the gap between germline ends came to 11 bases. CDR3 length: 16 amino acids. CDR3 sequence (DNA): TGTGCCAGCAGCGTAGTCGCCGGGACTAACACCGGGGAGCTGTTTTTT. Protein: CASSVVAGTNTGELFF.

The CDR3 region is CASSLGLAGGIETQYF. CDR3 nucleotides: TGTGCCAGCAGCCTAGGACTAGCGGGGGGCATAGAGACCCAGTACTTC. V usage is TRBV7-2 and J usage is TRBJ2-5; 14 bases agree with TRBD2. Germline lookup yields CDR1 SGHTA and CDR2 FQGNSA. The junction had 6 bases not matched to a gene; V was cut back by 5 bases and J by 4 bases. This CDR3 region has 16 residues. Together with reference TRBV7-2 and TRBJ2-5, the CDR3 gives the full variable domain: GAGVSQSPSNKVTEKGKDVELRCDPISGHTALYWYRQSLGQGLEFLIYFQGNSAPDKSGLPSDRFSAERTGGSVSTLTIQRTQQEDSAVYLCASSLGLAGGIETQYFGPGTRLLVL.

This chain links TRBV5-8 with TRBJ2-3, with 9 positions matching TRBD1. V shed 0 bases, J shed 6 bases, and the junction held 5 bases outside the gene matches. Germline loops: CDR1 SGHTS, CDR2 YDEGEE. The CDR3 runs 15 residues. CDR3 sequence reads: CASSLDGTGSDTQYF. The CDR3 DNA sequence: TGTGCCAGCAGCTTGGACGGGACAGGGTCCGATACGCAGTATTTT.

The V and J genes are TRBV28 and TRBJ2-7; 7 bases map to TRBD1. The CDR3 totals 16 residues. In germline, CDR1 is MDHEN, CDR2 SYDVKM. Trimming cost V 1 base and J 3 bases; bases outside gene matches: 9. CDR3 DNA: TGTGCCAGCAGTTTATCCTCCGGACAGGCCTTCTACGAGCAGTACGTC. Its translation is CASSLSSGQAFYEQYV.

The DNA of the CDR3 is TGTGCCAGCAGTCCACGGATCTCTTCTTCTAGATCCACTGAAGCTTTCTTT. Encoded protein: CASSPRISSSRSTEAFF. The chain carries TRBV6-6 and TRBJ1-1, with no clear D. This CDR3 region has 17 residues. Germline V gene sequence: CDR1 MNHNY, CDR2 SVGAGI (reference sequence). V lost 5 bases to trimming and J lost 4 bases, with 23 bases between them.

Only a few counts were recorded for this clone. The rearrangement links TRBV16 to TRBJ1-5; D possibly corresponds to TRBD1 (5 bases). Germline CDR1 KGHSY, CDR2 FQNENV. The CDR3 contains 14 residues. Trimming pared 2 bases from V and 1 base from J, leaving 6 bases between. CDR3 sequence: CASSQGQSNQPQHF. DNA of the CDR3: TGTGCCAGCAGCCAAGGACAAAGCAATCAGCCCCAGCATTTT.

The V call is TRBV6-2 or TRBV6-3, the J call TRBJ2-1; 10 nucleotides match TRBD2. The CDR3 extends over 18 amino acids. The V and J ends lost 1 base and 6 bases, in that order; junction bases with no gene match: 12. CDR1 and CDR2 (germline): MNHEY, SVGEGT. CDR3 region: CASSYLGKAGGQSNEQFF. In DNA, the CDR3 is TGTGCCAGCAGTTACTTGGGGAAAGCGGGGGGGCAGTCCAATGAGCAGTTCTTC.

V gene TRBV5-1 combines with J gene TRBJ2-5; D call uncertain. The CDR3 has 15 amino acids. Germline loops: CDR1 SGHRS, CDR2 YFSETQ. The germline V and J ends were trimmed by 4 bases and 0 bases, with 13 bases remaining between them. Here the CDR3 reads CASSISTMYQETQYF. The CDR3 DNA sequence: TGCGCCAGCAGCATCAGTACGATGTACCAAGAGACCCAGTACTTC. The whole variable domain, remainder taken from reference TRBV5-1 and TRBJ2-5, is KAGVTQTPRYLIKTRGQQVTLSCSPISGHRSVSWYQQTPGQGLQFLFEYFSETQRNKGNFPGRFSGRQFSNSRSEMNVSTLELGDSALYLCASSISTMYQETQYFGPGTRLLVL.

This clone was seen at least ten times. The V gene is TRBV28, the J gene TRBJ2-2; D is undetermined. Germline values: CDR1 MDHEN, CDR2 SYDVKM. This CDR3 contains 14 residues. Trimming cost V 5 bases and J 4 bases, with 11 bases left between them. The DNA of the CDR3 is TGTGCCAGCAGTCGGGTTTCGGTCACCGGGGAGCTGTTTTTT. It yields the protein CASSRVSVTGELFF.

The rearrangement links TRBV6-2 or TRBV6-3 to TRBJ2-5; D might be TRBD1 (5 bases). V lost 6 bases and J 7 bases, leaving 15 bases between the germline ends. Per germline, CDR1 MNHEY and CDR2 SVGEGT. The CDR3 spans 13 residues. The CDR3 DNA follows: TGTGCCAGCAGCCGCGACAGTCCGGGGACCCAGTACTTC. Translating gives CASSRDSPGTQYF.

This chain links TRBV29-1 with TRBJ1-4, with a tentative D call TRBD1 (6 bases). Germline V gene lookup returns CDR1 SQVTM and CDR2 ANQGSEA. This CDR3 is 14 amino acids long. Trimming took off 6 bases at V and 0 bases at J, with 11 bases between the two ends. CDR3 sequence reads: CSVRTVATNEKLFF. The CDR3 DNA sequence: TGCAGCGTCCGGACAGTTGCAACTAATGAAAAACTGTTTTTT. Full variable domain (remainder filled in from reference TRBV29-1 and TRBJ1-4): SAVISQKPSRDICQRGTSLTIQCQVDSQVTMMFWYRQQPGQSLTLIATANQGSEATYESGFVIDKFPISRPNLTFSTLTVSNMSPEDSSIYLCSVRTVATNEKLFFGSGTQLSVL.

This clone was observed a few times. V usage is TRBV7-8 and J usage is TRBJ1-2; TRBD1 matches 7 bases. Germline CDR1 is SGHVS and CDR2 is FQNEAQ. V trimming: 1 base; J trimming: 8 bases; junction bases outside the gene matches: 4. The CDR3 runs to 13 residues. The CDR3 DNA follows: TGTGCCAGCAGCTTAGGGGGACAGTGGGGCTACACCTTC. As protein: CASSLGGQWGYTF.

The rearrangement links TRBV5-4 to TRBJ1-1; D is uncertain. V lost 1 base and J lost 1, with 5 bases in between. The V gene's germline CDR1 is SGHNT and CDR2 YYREEE (reference sequence). The CDR3 runs to 13 residues. The CDR3 region has the DNA TGTGCCAGCAGCTTGTATAGGAACACTGAAGCTTTCTTT. Its protein is CASSLYRNTEAFF.

The genes are TRBV18 and TRBJ1-5, with D tentatively TRBD1 (5 bases). Deletions cut 8 bases from V and 3 bases from J, with 17 bases between. Germline V gene lookup returns CDR1 KGHSH and CDR2 LQKENI. This CDR3 has 15 amino acids. This CDR3 is CASPPPDSPNQPQHF. The DNA for the CDR3 is TGTGCCAGCCCCCCACCCGACAGTCCCAATCAGCCCCAGCATTTT. The full variable domain, with the rest looked up from reference TRBV18 and TRBJ1-5, is NAGVMQNPRHLVRRRGQEARLRCSPMKGHSHVYWYRQLPEEGLKFMVYLQKENIIDESGMPKERFSAEFPKEGPSILRIQQVVRGDSAAYFCASPPPDSPNQPQHFGDGTRLSIL.

The chain has TRBV19 and TRBJ1-5; TRBD1 matches 9 bases. V gave up 2 bases and J gave up 2 bases; unmatched junction bases: 4. The CDR3 runs to 16 residues. Germline V gives CDR1 LNHDA, CDR2 SQIVND (reference sequence). This CDR3 reads CASSITGGRGNQPQHF. CDR3 in DNA: TGTGCCAGTAGTATAACAGGGGGCAGGGGCAATCAGCCCCAGCATTTT. Full variable domain (remainder filled in from reference TRBV19 and TRBJ1-5): DGGITQSPKYLFRKEGQNVTLSCEQNLNHDAMYWYRQDPGQGLRLIYYSQIVNDFQKGDIAEGYSVSREKKESFPLTVTSAQKNPTAFYLCASSITGGRGNQPQHFGDGTRLSIL.

V gene TRBV4-3 combines with J gene TRBJ2-1; 7 bases are a match to TRBD2. Germline assignment: CDR1 LGHNA and CDR2 YSLEER. CDR3 length: 11 amino acids. The J segment lost 10 bases and the V segment lost 6 bases, leaving 3 bases of the junction unmatched. CDR3 in amino acids: CASRRAGEQFF. CDR3 DNA sequence: TGCGCCAGCAGAAGAGCGGGGGAGCAGTTCTTC.

This clone was seen only once. The V and J genes are TRBV14 and TRBJ2-1; 7 bases match TRBD1. CDR1 is SGHDN, CDR2 FVKESK, per germline. The CDR3 has 14 residues. V was clipped by 4 bases and J by 5 bases; unmatched bases: 5. In nucleotides, the CDR3 is TGTGCCAGCAGCCCAGCCGACAGGGACAATGAGCAGTTCTTC. Amino acids: CASSPADRDNEQFF.

The genes are TRBV6-4 and TRBJ1-2, with D hard to call. The CDR3 length is 15 residues. Trimming left V 0 bases short and J 8 bases short, with 16 bases between. Per the germline V gene, CDR1 is MRHNA and CDR2 is SNTAGT. The CDR3 reads CASSDSYGALRGYTF. In DNA form, the CDR3 reads TGTGCCAGCAGTGACTCGTACGGCGCTTTGCGGGGCTACACCTTC.